This TCR beta chain was recovered during a study of blood T cell repertoires in COVID-19. Across the study: Samples representing acute and convalescent COVID-19 were sourced from the United States, Italy and Spain. PBMCs, B-cell-depleted T cells, or T cells provided the cDNA or gDNA that made up the material.

Original processing methods: Reference gene primer amplification in the assay estimated nucleated cell counts. Method: immunoSEQ multiplex PCR; TCRdb's copy keeps in-frame clones and lacks some. V, J and clone size derive from that table, while D and trimming were established from the DNA sequence. The table records hundreds of thousands of clones, approximately 89% of them present only once. The receptor was isolated from a woman aged 45-65 years who had recovered from COVID-19. Input material: peripheral blood.

The CDR3 here is CASSLAGGWGPKNTEAFF. The DNA for the CDR3 is TGTGCCAGCAGCTTAGCAGGCGGATGGGGCCCGAAGAACACTGAAGCTTTCTTT. This sequence joins TRBV7-2 and TRBJ1-1, with D possibly matching TRBD1 (5 bases). V was trimmed by 0 bases and J by 1 base, leaving 18 bases between them. This CDR3 has 18 residues. CDR1 is SGHTA, CDR2 FQGNSA, per germline.